This TCR beta chain was captured in a study of blood T cell repertoires in COVID-19 (TCRdb year 2020). About the full investigation: Samples covering the acute and convalescent phases of COVID-19 were provided by collaborators in the United States, Italy and Spain. Nearly every sample came with metadata listing a de-identified subject ID, COVID-19 status, age in years and sex. The prospective study material was composed of cDNA or gDNA derived from T cells, B-cell-depleted T cells, or PBMCs. A freely available public database, intended as a resource for researchers studying the immune response to SARS-CoV-2, is where the repertoires were released. The dataset comprised deeply sampled blood TCRbeta repertoires from subjects exposed to, actively infected with, or recovered from COVID-19. Where available, HLA class I and class II types were taken from metadata supplied by the sample provider and were not determined by assay-based typing. The samples were drawn from two sources: the first 160 participants of the ongoing ImmuneRACE study, and 1,200 or so subjects contributed by 6 global collaborators.

The investigation overall reported the following: The quantity of clinical and demographic metadata differed by source and by participant and was supplied without curation.

TCRbeta CDR3 regions were amplified from genomic DNA by means of the immunoSEQ Assay, a bias-controlled multiplex PCR. In the authors' own workflow: The number of nucleated cells in each sample was estimated by amplification of reference gene primers within the assay. Sequence reads were collapsed and filtered to measure the absolute abundance of every unique TCRbeta CDR3 rearrangement. For each sample, productive Simpson clonality was calculated as the square root of Simpson's diversity index over productive rearrangements. TCRdb retrieved this table from immuneACCESS and kept in-frame rearrangements only. Not all clones are present; in checked studies, unresolved V genes account for under half, and no reason is known for the remainder. V, J and clone size reflect that table, while D and trimming were determined from the DNA. This sample comprises about 100,000 clones, nearly 90% of them detected only once. The ten largest clonotypes hold about 2.9% of the sample.

Each collaborating institution followed its own protocols to collect whole blood in K2EDTA tubes. For TCRbeta analysis, collaborators shipped samples in one of three forms: frozen whole blood, isolated PBMCs, or DNA extracted from either of those sample types. Reading from cysteine to phenylalanine, the CDR3 counts 15 amino acids. Only the CDR3 DNA stays, 45 bases, in frame from base 1. A distance of 15 bases separates the germline ends of V and J, which lose 5 bases and 4 bases respectively. Based on the germline V gene, the CDR1 and CDR2 sequences are SNHLY and FYNNEI. Turning to this clone: Its binding antigen is unknown. No clone much larger than this one lies a single base away; base qualities are absent.

Input material: peripheral blood. The receptor chain draws on TRBV2 and TRBJ1-3; a confident D gene designation cannot be given. The receptor's source is a woman at least 80 years old with acute or convalescent COVID-19. The CDR3 loop reads CASSFSVLIGNTIYF. In nucleotide form, the sequence is TGTGCCAGCAGTTTCAGTGTTTTGATAGGAAACACCATATATTTT.